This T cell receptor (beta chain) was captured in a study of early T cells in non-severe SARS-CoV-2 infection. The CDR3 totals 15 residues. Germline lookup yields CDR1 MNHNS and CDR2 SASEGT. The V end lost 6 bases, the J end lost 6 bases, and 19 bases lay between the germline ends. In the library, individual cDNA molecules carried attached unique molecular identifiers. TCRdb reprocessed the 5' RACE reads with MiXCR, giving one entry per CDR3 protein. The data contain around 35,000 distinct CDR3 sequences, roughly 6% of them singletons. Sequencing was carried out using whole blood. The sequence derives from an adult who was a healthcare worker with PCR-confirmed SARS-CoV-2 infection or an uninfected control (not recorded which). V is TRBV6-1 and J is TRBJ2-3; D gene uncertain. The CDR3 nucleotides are TGTGCCAGCAGCGCCGATTGGTGGGTTGGGGATACGCAGTATTTT. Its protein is CASSADWWVGDTQYF.